A single sample is the source of the 25 T cell receptor beta chains below, sequenced in a study of cytomegalovirus exposure and HLA in healthy donors. A multiplex PCR was run with 60 Vbeta primers and 13 Jbeta primers. The table came from immunoSEQ multiplex PCR; TCRdb's copy has only in-frame clones and leaves some out. The sample lists 110,000 or so clones, around 15% occurring once. The sample taken for sequencing was PBMCs. Receptors originate from a female donor in good health and CMV-seronegative.

This clone occurred a few times. The CDR3 nucleotides read TGTGCCAGCAGTGTGACTAGCGGGAGGTACAATGAGCAGTTCTTC. Translation: CASSVTSGRYNEQFF. J is TRBJ2-1 and V is TRBV25-1; TRBD2 aligns across 13 bases. The V gene's germline CDR1 is MGHDK and CDR2 SYGVNS. This CDR3 comprises 15 residues. V gave up 4 bases and J gave up 4 bases; unmatched junction bases: 1.

The chain is built from TRBV7-8 and TRBJ2-2, with D possibly being TRBD2 (5 bases). Per the germline V gene, CDR1 is SGHVS and CDR2 is FQNEAQ. Trimming cost V 4 bases and J 4 bases, with 13 bases left between them. The CDR3 is 15 residues long. CDR3 in amino acids: CASSSTSGITGELFF. DNA of the CDR3: TGTGCCAGCAGCTCCACTAGTGGGATCACCGGGGAGCTGTTTTTT.

The rearrangement joins TRBV18 to TRBJ1-6; 9 bases line up with TRBD1. The germline gives CDR1 KGHSH, CDR2 LQKENI. The V gene end was trimmed by 3 bases and the J gene end by 10 bases; junction bases not matched to a gene: 10. This CDR3 region has 16 residues. This chain's CDR3 is CASSPQGGTGQSPLHF. The DNA of the CDR3 is TGTGCCAGCTCACCGCAGGGGGGGACAGGGCAATCACCCCTCCACTTT.

This clone was picked up a small number of times. The chain is built from TRBV7-9 and TRBJ2-7; the match to TRBD1 covers 7 bases. V dropped 6 bases and J dropped 4; count of bases not matched to a gene: 9. Germline values: CDR1 SEHNR, CDR2 FQNEAQ (reference sequence). The CDR3 is 14 amino acids. CDR3 nucleotide sequence: TGTGCCAGCAGACAGGGGACGGGCACGTACGAGCAGTACTTC. It translates to CASRQGTGTYEQYF.

This clone occurred a few times. V usage is TRBV19 and J usage is TRBJ2-7, with TRBD2 matching 7 bases. The CDR3 runs 15 residues. CDR1 LNHDA and CDR2 SQIVND come from the germline V gene (reference sequence). V trimming: 4 bases; J trimming: 0 bases; junction bases outside the gene matches: 6. The CDR3 bases are TGTGCCAGTAGTAGAGGTCTAGCGGACTCCTACGAGCAGTACTTC. As protein: CASSRGLADSYEQYF.

In its sample, this clone was seen a few times. The genes are TRBV5-1 and TRBJ2-5, with TRBD1 matching 9 bases. CDR1 and CDR2 (germline): SGHRS, YFSETQ. This CDR3 contains 15 residues. Trimming removed 0 bases from V and 3 bases from J; junction bases left unmatched: 3. CDR3 protein: CASSLGTGEEETQYF. The CDR3 bases are TGCGCCAGCAGCTTGGGGACAGGGGAGGAAGAGACCCAGTACTTC.

The J gene is TRBJ2-3, the V gene TRBV11-2; no clear D gene. CDR3 size: 16 residues. Germline assignment: CDR1 SGHAT and CDR2 FQNNGV. Trimming pared 0 bases from V and 2 bases from J, leaving 12 bases between. DNA of the CDR3: TGTGCCAGCAGCTTAGATTTCAACTTGGTCACAGATACGCAGTATTTT. Protein: CASSLDFNLVTDTQYF.

V gene TRBV7-9 combines with J gene TRBJ2-7, with 12 bases fitting TRBD2. This CDR3 comprises 13 residues. CDR1 is SEHNR and CDR2 is FQNEAQ in the germline V gene (reference sequence). Trimming cost V 6 bases and J 10 bases; bases outside gene matches: 7. DNA of the CDR3: TGTGCCAGCAGGGACCGACTAGCGGGAGAACAGTACTTC. Translation gives CASRDRLAGEQYF.

There are a few counts of this clone. V and J are TRBV11-3 and TRBJ2-3; TRBD1 is a possible D gene (6 bases). V lost 3 bases and J 4 bases, leaving 14 bases between the germline ends. Germline V lookup: CDR1 SGHNT, CDR2 YENEEA. The CDR3 spans 15 residues. The CDR3 nucleotides read TGTGCCAGCAGCTTTACAGGGAACGGAGCAGATACGCAGTATTTT. Protein sequence: CASSFTGNGADTQYF.

This chain connects TRBV15 to TRBJ2-7, with 9 bases lining up with TRBD1. The CDR3 length is 15 residues. The germline V gene has CDR1 LNHNV and CDR2 YYDKDF (reference sequence). V lost 2 bases and J lost 6; bases outside the gene matches: 8. In nucleotides, the CDR3 is TGTGCCACCAGCAGATCGGGGAGGACAGGGGTCGAGCAGTACTTC. Translation: CATSRSGRTGVEQYF.

About this clone itself: The germline gene is not matched at one end of the junction; a read error may be the cause. The chain couples TRBV7-7 to TRBJ2-1, with 11 nucleotides matching TRBD2. CDR1 SSHAT and CDR2 FNYEAQ come from the germline V gene (reference sequence). CDR3 length: 16 amino acids. This chain's CDR3 is CASSPKLAGAYNEQFF. CDR3 DNA sequence: TGTGCTAGCAGCCCTAAACTAGCGGGAGCTTACAATGAGCAGTTCTTC.

This clone occurred a few times. The chain combines TRBV2 with TRBJ1-1; 11 bases fit TRBD1. The length of the CDR3 is 13 residues. V was pared by 6 bases and J by 5 bases, with 2 bases of the junction left unmatched. Germline-derived CDR1 and CDR2 are SNHLY and FYNNEI. DNA of the CDR3: TGTGCCAGCAGCGGGACAGGGGGGACTGAAGCTTTCTTT. It yields the protein CASSGTGGTEAFF.

The J gene is TRBJ1-5, the V gene TRBV4-1; D might be TRBD1 (5 bases). CDR3 length: 14 residues. The germline V gene encodes CDR1 MGHRA and CDR2 YSYEKL. Trimming pared 1 base from V and 4 bases from J, leaving 8 bases between. The CDR3 here is CASSQGQLNQPQHF. The CDR3 DNA reads TGCGCCAGCAGCCAAGGACAGCTAAATCAGCCCCAGCATTTT.

This clone was recorded once. V and J are TRBV14 and TRBJ1-3; a weak D match, TRBD1 (5 bases). Germline CDR1 and CDR2: SGHDN and FVKESK. Trimming left V 3 bases short and J 2 bases short, with 14 bases between. The CDR3 length is 16 residues. The CDR3 loop is CASSQIPGFAGNTIYF. As DNA, the CDR3 is TGTGCCAGCAGCCAGATCCCAGGGTTCGCTGGAAACACCATATATTTT.

This clone was seen a handful of times. DNA for the CDR3: TGTGCCAGCTGGGGACTAGCGGGAGTCGGGAAGACCCAGTACTTC. Amino acids: CASWGLAGVGKTQYF. This rearrangement joins TRBV2 to TRBJ2-5, with TRBD2 matching over 14 bases. The germline gives CDR1 SNHLY, CDR2 FYNNEI. V lost 8 bases to trimming and J lost 6 bases; unmatched junction nucleotides: 8. The CDR3 loop spans 15 amino acids. The whole variable domain, remainder taken from reference TRBV2 and TRBJ2-5, is EPEVTQTPSHQVTQMGQEVILRCVPISNHLYFYWYRQILGQKVEFLVSFYNNEISEKSEIFDDQFSVERPDGSNFTLKIRSTKLEDSAMYFCASWGLAGVGKTQYFGPGTRLLVL.

There are a few counts of this clone. The V call is TRBV13, the J call TRBJ1-1, with D possibly TRBD1 on 6 matching bases. Looked up from germline, CDR1 is PRHDT and CDR2 is FYEKMQ (reference sequence). Trimming left V 5 bases short and J 13 bases short, with 14 bases between. The CDR3 has 11 amino acids. This chain's CDR3 is CASSRGSGLFF. In DNA, the CDR3 is TGTGCCAGCAGCAGGGGGAGTGGGCTTTTCTTT.

The chain uses TRBV7-9 and TRBJ2-4; TRBD2 agrees at 7 bases. Germline V lookup: CDR1 SEHNR, CDR2 FQNEAQ (reference sequence). The CDR3 runs 16 residues. The V gene end was trimmed by 1 base and the J gene end by 0 bases; junction bases not matched to a gene: 3. The CDR3 sequence: CASSLGGGRAKNIQYF. The CDR3 DNA reads TGTGCCAGCAGCTTAGGGGGCGGGAGAGCCAAAAACATTCAGTACTTC.

The J gene is TRBJ1-2, the V gene TRBV6-5; no clear D gene. The V gene's germline CDR1 is MNHEY and CDR2 SVGAGI. Trimming removed 4 bases at V and 5 bases at J, with 14 bases between. This CDR3 region has 14 residues. The CDR3 DNA is TGTGCCAGCAGTTCCCCCAGAAGTAAATATGGCTACACCTTC. This translates into CASSSPRSKYGYTF.

The V gene is TRBV10-2, the J gene TRBJ2-3; 12 positions agree with TRBD2. The CDR3 loop spans 14 amino acids. J gave up 4 bases and V 6 bases, and 2 bases lay outside the gene matches. Per germline, CDR1 WSHSY and CDR2 SAAADI. CDR3 loop: CASRLAGGADTQYF. The CDR3 region has the DNA TGCGCCAGCAGGCTAGCGGGGGGGGCAGATACGCAGTATTTT.

The gene calls are TRBV27 and TRBJ2-5, with a weak D call TRBD2 (6 bases). Trimming stripped 8 bases from V and 3 bases from J, with 19 bases between. Germline-derived CDR1 and CDR2 are MNHEY and SMNVEV (reference sequence). The CDR3 length is 15 residues. CDR3 sequence: CASGSPGLAKETQYF. The CDR3 DNA is TGTGCCAGCGGATCCCCTGGCCTAGCGAAAGAGACCCAGTACTTC.

The chain combines TRBV7-2 with TRBJ2-2; 7 nucleotides line up with TRBD2. After removal of 3 bases from V and 0 bases from J, the junction contained 1 base not matched to a gene. Germline CDR1 reads SGHTA; CDR2 reads FQGNSA. The CDR3 is made up of 15 amino acids. The CDR3 DNA sequence: TGTGCCAGCAGCTTTGGGGGGGCGAACACCGGGGAGCTGTTTTTT. It codes for CASSFGGANTGELFF.

The sample holds a few counts of this clone. The chain combines TRBV6-5 with TRBJ2-7; 14 nucleotides align to TRBD2. With 6 bases clipped from V and 4 bases from J, the junction kept 5 bases outside the gene matches. CDR3 length: 15 residues. Germline CDR1 and CDR2: MNHEY and SVGAGI. CDR3 coding DNA: TGTGCCAGCAGGCCCGGGACTAGCGGGAGTTACGAGCAGTACTTC. This translates into CASRPGTSGSYEQYF.

This clone was recorded only once. The chain couples TRBV11-2 to TRBJ2-1; maybe TRBD2 (6 bases). The V gene's germline CDR1 is SGHAT and CDR2 FQNNGV. This CDR3 contains 13 residues. Deletions cut 3 bases from V and 9 bases from J, with 12 bases between. The CDR3 coding sequence is TGTGCCAGCAGCTTTCCCGGGAGTGGTGAGCAGTTCTTC. Translating it yields CASSFPGSGEQFF.

This clone turned up a few times. The CDR3 coding sequence is TGTGCCAGCACCCATGACCGAGGCCCCCCGATCTTTGAAGCTTTCTTT. Amino acids: CASTHDRGPPIFEAFF. The chain carries TRBV5-4 and TRBJ1-1; D not certain. CDR3 size: 16 residues. CDR1 is SGHNT and CDR2 is YYREEE in the germline V gene (reference sequence). V was cut by 6 bases and J by 7 bases, with 25 bases left in between.

The genes are TRBV7-2 and TRBJ1-3, with D possibly matching TRBD1 (5 bases). This CDR3 has 16 residues. The germline V and J ends were trimmed by 5 bases and 2 bases, with 16 bases remaining between them. Germline values: CDR1 SGHTA, CDR2 FQGNSA. For the CDR3, the DNA is TGTGCCAGCAGCCCCAACGCGGGAGGGGCTGGAAACACCATATATTTT. Translation gives CASSPNAGGAGNTIYF.